These 6 T cell receptor beta chains were all obtained from the same sample, sequenced in a study of T cell responses to AZD1222 COVID-19 vaccine. The assay was immunoSEQ multiplex PCR, and TCRdb's table has in-frame clones only and misses some. This repertoire shows about 140,000 clones, roughly 88% found once; its top ten account for around 3.6%. The source was peripheral blood, collected on day 0 of AZD1222 vaccination. These receptors were taken from an adult in good health.

The chain carries TRBV6-8 and TRBJ2-5, with D hard to call. This CDR3 comprises 12 residues. V was cut by 5 bases and J by 2 bases, with 6 bases left in between. CDR1 is MNHGY, CDR2 SAAAGT, per germline. The CDR3: CASSKTQETQYF. The CDR3 region has the DNA TGTGCCAGCAGTAAGACACAAGAGACCCAGTACTTC.

The chain has TRBV27 and TRBJ2-3; TRBD1 matches 10 bases. The length of the CDR3 is 20 residues. Germline assignment: CDR1 MNHEY and CDR2 SMNVEV (reference sequence). V trimming: 6 bases; J trimming: 0 bases; junction bases outside the gene matches: 18. The CDR3 coding sequence is TGTGCCAGCAGGGAATTAACCGGGACAGGGGATTACCATAGCACAGATACGCAGTATTTT. It is translated as CASRELTGTGDYHSTDTQYF.

The chain employs TRBV10-2 and TRBJ1-5, with D possibly TRBD1 on 6 matching bases. Trimming pared 10 bases from V and 0 bases from J, leaving 19 bases between. The CDR3 covers 16 residues. CDR1 WSHSY and CDR2 SAAADI come from the germline V gene. The CDR3 nucleotides are TGCGCCACCCGACCCAGGGGAGGGAATAGCAATCAGCCCCAGCATTTT. Its translation is CATRPRGGNSNQPQHF.

This chain links TRBV5-1 with TRBJ2-3; TRBD1 matches at 9 bases. Trimming at V came to 0 bases and at J to 3 bases, leaving 5 bases not matched to a gene. Per the germline V gene, CDR1 is SGHRS and CDR2 is YFSETQ. This CDR3 is built from 16 residues. The CDR3 DNA follows: TGCGCCAGCAGCTTGGCCGGGACAGGGTTTACAGATACGCAGTATTTT. This encodes CASSLAGTGFTDTQYF.

The rearrangement uses TRBV4-3 and TRBJ1-6, with a possible D match to TRBD1 (5 bases). The CDR3 has 17 residues. Trimming removed 5 bases from V and 4 bases from J, with 18 bases in between. Germline V gene sequence: CDR1 LGHNA, CDR2 YSLEER. The CDR3 here is CASSDQLPGRYNSPLHF. The CDR3 DNA is TGCGCCAGCAGCGATCAACTACCGGGACGTTATAATTCACCCCTCCACTTT.

The chain recombines TRBV7-6 with TRBJ2-1; 11 bases align to TRBD2. The CDR3 loop spans 16 amino acids. After removal of 5 bases from V and 5 bases from J, the junction contained 8 bases not matched to a gene. Germline CDR1 and CDR2: SGHVS and FNYEAQ. The CDR3 DNA sequence: TGTGCCAGCAGCCACGTAGCGGGAGGGATGAACAATGAGCAGTTCTTC. Amino acid sequence: CASSHVAGGMNNEQFF.